A selection of T cell receptor beta chains follows, all from one sample in a study of CD8+CD57+ T cells in acquired aplastic anemia. TCRdb re-derived calls from the reads in MiXCR, one entry per CDR3 protein. This sample yields about half a million distinct CDR3 sequences, of which 25% to 40% are seen a single time; nearly 0.85% belongs to the top ten. The sequenced sample consisted of sorted CD4+, CD8+, or CD8+CD57+ T cells (not recorded which) from PBMCs. These receptors all come from a human donor with aplastic anemia. Each CDR3 is given with its conserved first and last residue. The order of the fields is V gene, clone size, D gene, J gene, CDR3 protein, CDR3 DNA. D genes are given only for firm matches. A row's size may be missing; if present it is once, few, many or a size class.

TRBV6-2/TRBV6-3	few	NA	TRBJ1-5	CASTPGRRPESNQPQHF	TGTGCCAGCACTCCCGGACGAAGGCCGGAAAGCAATCAGCCCCAGCATTTT
TRBV19	NA	NA	TRBJ1-2	CASNRRHRNYGYTF	TGTGCCAGTAACCGCCGACATCGAAACTATGGCTACACCTTC
TRBV29-1	few	NA	TRBJ2-3	CSVEKGGGSVDTQYF	TGCAGCGTCGAAAAGGGGGGAGGGTCGGTAGATACGCAGTATTTT
TRBV9	NA	NA	TRBJ1-5	CASSSRPSGRYNSNQPQHF	TGTGCCAGCAGCTCACGCCCCTCCGGGCGGTACAATAGCAATCAGCCCCAGCATTTT
TRBV24-1	many	NA	TRBJ2-1	CATSDYREMDEQFF	TGTGCCACCAGTGATTACAGGGAAATGGATGAGCAGTTCTTC
TRBV19	many	NA	TRBJ2-3	CATTEAGGTDTQYF	TGTGCCACTACGGAGGCAGGGGGCACAGATACGCAGTATTTT
TRBV11-1	NA	NA	TRBJ2-5	CASSFARGWGQDGETRYF	TGTGCCAGCAGCTTCGCCAGAGGGTGGGGGCAAGATGGAGAGACCCGGTACTTC
TRBV20-1	many	TRBD1	TRBJ1-2	CSARDRVTGGNGYTF	TGCAGTGCTAGAGATCGCGTGACAGGGGGAAACGGCTACACCTTC
TRBV27	few	NA	TRBJ2-7	CASSLRRRTSYEQYF	TGTGCCAGCAGTTTGAGACGCCGGACCTCCTACGAGCAGTACTTC
TRBV29-1	many	TRBD1	TRBJ1-1	CSGDRGTEAFF	TGCAGCGGCGACAGGGGCACTGAAGCTTTCTTT
TRBV2	once	NA	TRBJ2-3	CASSRQGVDTQYF	TGTGCCAGCAGTCGGCAGGGAGTAGATACGCAGTATTTT
TRBV7-6	NA	NA	TRBJ2-7	CASSPDTVAYEQYF	TGTGCCAGCAGCCCTGATACAGTGGCCTACGAGCAGTACTTC
TRBV5-1	many	TRBD1	TRBJ1-5	CASSLGDSANQPQHF	TGCGCCAGCAGCTTGGGGGACAGCGCCAATCAGCCCCAGCATTTT
TRBV5-1	NA	TRBD2	TRBJ2-3	CASKAGGPADTQYF	TGCGCCAGCAAGGCGGGAGGGCCCGCAGATACGCAGTATTTT
TRBV10-3	many	TRBD1	TRBJ1-2	CAIARGTGPYGYTF	TGTGCCATCGCTCGAGGGACAGGACCTTATGGCTACACCTTC
TRBV2	few	NA	TRBJ2-1	CASREGITASYNEQFF	TGTGCCAGCAGGGAAGGAATAACTGCTTCCTACAATGAGCAGTTCTTC
TRBV12-3/TRBV12-4	NA	TRBD2	TRBJ2-1	CASSFTEWTSGSFANEQFF	TGTGCCAGCAGTTTTACGGAATGGACTAGCGGGAGTTTCGCCAATGAGCAGTTCTTC
TRBV2	many	TRBD1	TRBJ2-7	CASSTYRQGSYEQYF	TGTGCCAGCAGCACCTACAGACAGGGCTCCTACGAGCAGTACTTC
TRBV20-1	NA	NA	TRBJ2-2	CSASPLQLYTGELFF	TGCAGTGCTAGTCCTCTCCAACTTTACACCGGGGAGCTGTTTTTT
TRBV25-1	many	NA	TRBJ1-2	CASSLSGPDGYTF	TGTGCCAGCAGTTTGTCAGGCCCGGATGGCTACACCTTC
TRBV7-6	NA	TRBD2	TRBJ2-1	CASSSAGHEQFF	TGTGCCAGCAGCTCAGCGGGGCATGAGCAGTTCTTC
TRBV10-1	few	NA	TRBJ1-6	CASSKGGSTLHF	TGCGCCAGCAGTAAGGGGGGCTCCACCCTCCACTTT
TRBV20-1	many	NA	TRBJ1-5	CSARRGEGQPQHF	TGCAGTGCTAGGCGGGGGGAAGGCCAGCCCCAGCATTTT
TRBV6-2/TRBV6-3	NA	TRBD1	TRBJ1-2	CASSHRGTGTYGYTF	TGTGCCAGCAGTCACCGCGGGACAGGGACCTATGGCTACACCTTC
TRBV5-4	few	TRBD1	TRBJ2-7	CASSPGQNSYEQYF	TGTGCCAGCAGCCCGGGACAGAATTCCTACGAGCAGTACTTC
TRBV10-3	NA	NA	TRBJ1-1	CAISELGGGTEAFF	TGTGCCATCAGTGAGCTCGGGGGCGGTACTGAAGCTTTCTTT
TRBV20-1	NA	NA	TRBJ1-1	CSARDHKASNTEAFF	TGCAGTGCTAGAGATCATAAGGCGTCGAACACTGAAGCTTTCTTT
TRBV9	many	NA	TRBJ2-5	CASSVGGTQETQYF	TGTGCCAGCAGCGTAGGAGGGACCCAAGAGACCCAGTACTTC
TRBV6-1	NA	NA	TRBJ1-2	CASRERRESGYTF	TGTGCCAGCAGGGAACGCAGGGAGAGTGGCTACACCTTC
TRBV6-5	NA	NA	TRBJ1-3	CASSYGTTLGNTIYF	TGTGCCAGCAGTTACGGTACCACGCTAGGAAACACCATATATTTT
TRBV4-2	NA	NA	TRBJ2-3	CASSPPGISTDTQYF	TGTGCCAGCAGCCCTCCGGGCATAAGCACAGATACGCAGTATTTT
TRBV7-2	few	NA	TRBJ2-1	CASSLAHSVSGYEQFF	TGTGCCAGCAGCTTAGCGCATTCTGTCTCCGGTTATGAGCAGTTCTTC
TRBV7-3	NA	NA	TRBJ2-2	CASSPAGTSGELFF	TGTGCCAGCAGCCCGGCCGGAACTAGCGGGGAGCTGTTTTTT
TRBV6-1	few	NA	TRBJ2-7	CASSVDRNRQYF	TGTGCCAGCAGTGTGGACAGAAACCGGCAGTACTTC
TRBV7-2	NA	NA	TRBJ1-5	CASSLAPQGGPQHF	TGTGCCAGCAGCTTGGCTCCACAGGGAGGGCCCCAGCATTTT
TRBV2	NA	NA	TRBJ2-7	CASSVSGWPYEQYF	TGTGCCAGCAGTGTGTCTGGGTGGCCCTACGAGCAGTACTTC
TRBV10-3	few	NA	TRBJ1-1	CASRGGLRDTEAFF	TGTGCCAGCAGAGGGGGACTTAGGGACACTGAAGCTTTCTTT
TRBV4-1	few	TRBD1	TRBJ1-6	CASSQESRGGSPLHF	TGCGCCAGCAGCCAAGAGAGCAGGGGGGGATCACCCCTCCACTTT
TRBV10-3	few	NA	TRBJ2-5	CAISLQGRGQETQYF	TGTGCCATCAGTTTACAGGGTAGGGGCCAAGAGACCCAGTACTTC
TRBV30	NA	NA	TRBJ1-5	CASSAGGLQPQHF	TGTGCCTCCTCGGCTGGGGGCCTACAGCCCCAGCATTTT
TRBV30	few	NA	TRBJ1-6	CAWTDRNDSPLHF	TGTGCCTGGACGGACAGAAATGATTCACCCCTCCACTTT
TRBV7-2	many	NA	TRBJ2-7	CASSEASYEQYF	TGTGCCAGCAGCGAAGCCTCCTACGAGCAGTACTTC
TRBV12-3/TRBV12-4	NA	NA	TRBJ2-5	CASRGYQETQYF	TGTGCCAGCAGGGGATATCAAGAGACCCAGTACTTC
TRBV2	NA	TRBD1	TRBJ1-6	CASRQGGQGNSPLHF	TGTGCCAGCAGGCAGGGCGGACAGGGTAATTCACCCCTCCACTTT
TRBV25-1	NA	NA	TRBJ2-1	CASTPFKRKVYNEQFF	TGTGCCAGCACCCCTTTTAAGCGGAAGGTCTACAATGAGCAGTTCTTC
TRBV7-2	many	NA	TRBJ2-5	CASSPGVRETQYF	TGTGCCAGCAGCCCGGGGGTCCGAGAGACCCAGTACTTC
TRBV15	NA	NA	TRBJ2-1	CATSSSGQYNEQFF	TGTGCCACCAGCAGCTCGGGACAATACAATGAGCAGTTCTTC
TRBV30	NA	NA	TRBJ2-2	CAWSRTRVPGLTGELFF	TGTGCCTGGAGCCGGACAAGGGTACCGGGGCTCACCGGGGAGCTGTTTTTT
TRBV6-5	few	NA	TRBJ1-5	CASSYQDQPQHF	TGTGCCAGCAGTTATCAAGATCAGCCCCAGCATTTT
TRBV6-1	NA	NA	TRBJ1-2	CASSPQAPRYGYTF	TGTGCCAGCAGCCCCCAAGCCCCCCGCTATGGCTACACCTTC
TRBV20-1	NA	NA	TRBJ1-6	CSARPTGGGSPLHF	TGCAGTGCTAGACCGACAGGTGGAGGTTCACCCCTCCACTTT
TRBV10-3	few	NA	TRBJ1-2	CAISDSPGQNYGYTF	TGTGCCATCAGTGACTCGCCTGGACAGAACTATGGCTACACCTTC
TRBV24-1	NA	TRBD1	TRBJ1-1	CATSPGTGGEAFF	TGTGCCACCAGTCCCGGGACAGGTGGTGAAGCTTTCTTT
TRBV7-6	many	NA	TRBJ1-2	CASSLTPTAQGYTF	TGTGCCAGCAGCTTAACGCCCACAGCTCAGGGCTACACCTTC
TRBV7-8	many	NA	TRBJ1-2	CASSSGTDYGYTF	TGTGCCAGCAGCTCCGGGACGGACTATGGCTACACCTTC
TRBV24-1	many	NA	TRBJ2-7	CATTLLWGRNYEQYF	TGTGCCACCACCCTCCTCTGGGGCAGGAACTACGAGCAGTACTTC
TRBV7-9	many	NA	TRBJ1-1	CASSLDSTEAFF	TGTGCCAGCAGCTTAGACAGCACTGAAGCTTTCTTT
TRBV9	once	NA	TRBJ2-3	CANSVRSVQDGDTQYF	TGTGCCAACAGCGTAAGGTCTGTCCAGGACGGGGATACGCAGTATTTT
TRBV6-1	many	NA	TRBJ1-6	CASSATSPLHF	TGTGCCAGCAGTGCTACATCACCCCTCCACTTT
TRBV19	NA	NA	TRBJ2-1	CASSIQAFSSYNEQFF	TGTGCCAGTAGTATACAGGCCTTTAGCTCCTACAATGAGCAGTTCTTC